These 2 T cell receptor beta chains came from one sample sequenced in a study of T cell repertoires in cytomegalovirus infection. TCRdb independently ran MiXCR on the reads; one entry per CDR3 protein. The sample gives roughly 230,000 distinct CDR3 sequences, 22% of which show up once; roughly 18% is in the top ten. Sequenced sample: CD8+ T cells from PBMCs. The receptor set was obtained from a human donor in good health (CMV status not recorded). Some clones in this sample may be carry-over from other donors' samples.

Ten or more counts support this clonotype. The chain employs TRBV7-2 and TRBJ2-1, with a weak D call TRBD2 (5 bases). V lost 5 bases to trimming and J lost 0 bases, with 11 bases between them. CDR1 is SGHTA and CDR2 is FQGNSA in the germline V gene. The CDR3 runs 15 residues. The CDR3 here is CASSIHGDSYNEQFF. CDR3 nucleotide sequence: TGTGCCAGCAGCATACACGGGGACTCCTACAATGAGCAGTTCTTC.

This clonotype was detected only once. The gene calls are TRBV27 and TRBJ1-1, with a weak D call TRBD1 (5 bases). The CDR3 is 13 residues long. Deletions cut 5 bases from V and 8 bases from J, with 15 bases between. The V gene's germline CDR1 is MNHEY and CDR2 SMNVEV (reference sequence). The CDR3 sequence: CASSPQTDPEAFF. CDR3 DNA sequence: TGTGCCAGCAGTCCCCAGACAGACCCCGAAGCTTTCTTT.